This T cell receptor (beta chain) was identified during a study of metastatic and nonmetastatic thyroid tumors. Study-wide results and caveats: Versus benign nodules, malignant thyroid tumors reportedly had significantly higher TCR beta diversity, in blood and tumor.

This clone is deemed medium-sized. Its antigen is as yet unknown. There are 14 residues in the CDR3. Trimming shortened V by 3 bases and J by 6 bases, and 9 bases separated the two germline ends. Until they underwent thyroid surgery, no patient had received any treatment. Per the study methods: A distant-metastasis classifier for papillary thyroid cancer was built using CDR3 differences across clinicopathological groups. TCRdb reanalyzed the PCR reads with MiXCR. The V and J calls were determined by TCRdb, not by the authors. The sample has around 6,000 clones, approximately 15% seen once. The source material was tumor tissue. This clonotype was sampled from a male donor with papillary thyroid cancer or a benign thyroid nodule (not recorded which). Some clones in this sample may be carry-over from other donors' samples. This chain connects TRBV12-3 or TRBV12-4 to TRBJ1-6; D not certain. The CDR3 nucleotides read TGTGCCAGCAGTTTCTCAGCCTCTAATTCACCCCTCCACTTT. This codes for CASSFSASNSPLHF.